The 28 T cell receptor beta chains below were found in one sample sequenced in a study of blood T cell repertoires in COVID-19. TCRdb keeps only in-frame clones here, not all; method: immunoSEQ multiplex PCR. The table has 60,000 or so clones, 79% seen once; the top ten hold 3% to 3.5%. The specimen was peripheral blood. Receptors originate from a man in his sixties with acute or convalescent COVID-19.

This rearrangement joins TRBV2 to TRBJ2-3, with D perhaps TRBD2 (6 bases). The V end lost 6 bases, the J end lost 2 bases, and 9 bases lay between the germline ends. Germline CDR1 reads SNHLY; CDR2 reads FYNNEI. This CDR3 has 13 amino acids. In DNA form, the CDR3 reads TGTGCCAGCAGCCAGGGACTCACAGATACGCAGTATTTT. Protein product: CASSQGLTDTQYF.

The chain couples TRBV7-2 to TRBJ1-2; D perhaps matches TRBD1 (5 bases). The CDR3 length is 15 residues. Germline V lookup: CDR1 SGHTA, CDR2 FQGNSA. V lost 5 bases and J lost 2, with 15 bases in between. In nucleotides, the CDR3 is TGTGCCAGCAGCCCGACCCGGGGGACCAACTATGGCTACACCTTC. It is translated as CASSPTRGTNYGYTF.

This clone was detected a few times. The J gene is TRBJ1-2, the V gene TRBV2; 8 nucleotides line up with TRBD1. This CDR3 spans 14 amino acids. CDR1 and CDR2 from the germline V gene are SNHLY and FYNNEI. Trimming at V came to 6 bases and at J to 0 bases, leaving 3 bases not matched to a gene. This CDR3 reads CASRETGANYGYTF. DNA for the CDR3: TGTGCCAGCAGGGAGACAGGGGCTAACTATGGCTACACCTTC.

This rearrangement joins TRBV29-1 to TRBJ2-1; 9 bases are a match to TRBD1. The germline CDR1 and CDR2 sequences are SQVTM and ANQGSEA. This CDR3 has 17 residues. The V gene end was trimmed by 3 bases and the J gene end by 6 bases; junction bases not matched to a gene: 15. In nucleotides, the CDR3 is TGCAGCGTTGAGACTAACCTACAGGGGGCGCAGGGCAATGAGCAGTTCTTC. This translates into CSVETNLQGAQGNEQFF.

The chain couples TRBV18 to TRBJ2-1; TRBD1 agrees at 11 bases. J was trimmed by 7 bases and V by 4 bases; bases with no gene match: 6. Germline V gives CDR1 KGHSH, CDR2 LQKENI. This CDR3 region has 15 residues. The CDR3 reads CASSLGQGAWNEQFF. CDR3 bases: TGTGCCAGCTCACTCGGACAGGGGGCGTGGAATGAGCAGTTCTTC. Full variable domain (rest looked up from reference TRBV18 and TRBJ2-1): NAGVMQNPRHLVRRRGQEARLRCSPMKGHSHVYWYRQLPEEGLKFMVYLQKENIIDESGMPKERFSAEFPKEGPSILRIQQVVRGDSAAYFCASSLGQGAWNEQFFGPGTRLTVL.

The gene calls are TRBV9 and TRBJ2-3; 11 positions match TRBD2. The V gene's germline CDR1 is SGDLS and CDR2 YYNGEE. V shed 4 bases, J shed 3 bases, and the junction held 4 bases outside the gene matches. The CDR3 extends over 15 amino acids. This chain's CDR3 is CASSPRLAGTDTQYF. DNA for the CDR3: TGTGCCAGCAGCCCCAGACTAGCGGGGACAGATACGCAGTATTTT.

The J gene is TRBJ1-5, the V gene TRBV10-2; D unclear. The germline V gene encodes CDR1 WSHSY and CDR2 SAAADI. This CDR3 is built from 15 residues. Trimming took off 6 bases at V and 3 bases at J, with 15 bases between the two ends. In nucleotides, the CDR3 is TGCGCCAGCAGAAGCCCAGGAGGTCCCAATCAGCCCCAGCATTTT. Translation gives CASRSPGGPNQPQHF.

The chain links TRBV2 to TRBJ2-5; 7 nucleotides agree with TRBD2. Germline lookup yields CDR1 SNHLY and CDR2 FYNNEI. The CDR3 is 13 amino acids. J lost 5 bases, V lost 8 bases, and 8 bases had no gene match. CDR3 sequence: CASGTGGGETQYF. The CDR3 DNA follows: TGTGCCAGCGGGACTGGGGGAGGGGAGACCCAGTACTTC.

A single count supports this clone. The chain joins TRBV4-2 to TRBJ2-5, with D possibly being TRBD2 (5 bases). Trimming removed 1 base from V and 2 bases from J, with 11 bases in between. Germline-derived CDR1 and CDR2 are LGHNA and YNFKEQ. This CDR3 has 15 residues. The CDR3 region is CASSQGAGEQETQYF. The CDR3 nucleotides read TGTGCCAGCAGCCAAGGGGCCGGGGAGCAAGAGACCCAGTACTTC.

The chain has TRBV11-2 and TRBJ1-3, with TRBD1 as a possible D gene (5 bases). This CDR3 has 16 amino acids. Germline V gene lookup returns CDR1 SGHAT and CDR2 FQNNGV. The V and J ends lost 5 bases and 0 bases respectively, with 14 bases between them. The DNA for the CDR3 is TGTGCCAGCAGCCCACAACCTGGGGCCTCTGGAAACACCATATATTTT. Translation: CASSPQPGASGNTIYF.

This clone was seen a single time. The chain uses TRBV2 and TRBJ1-5; no clear D. The CDR3 has 13 residues. Germline V CDR1 and CDR2: SNHLY, FYNNEI. The germline V and J ends were trimmed by 7 bases and 4 bases, with 11 bases remaining between them. CDR3 region: CASTVTGNQPQHF. The DNA of the CDR3 is TGTGCCAGCACAGTCACCGGGAATCAGCCCCAGCATTTT.

This clone was seen a few times. This chain joins TRBV5-6 and TRBJ2-5; D not certain. V lost 2 bases and J lost 2, with 4 bases in between. CDR3 size: 12 residues. CDR1 and CDR2 (germline): SGHDT, YYEEEE. The CDR3 bases are TGTGCCAGCAGCTTACAGCAAGAGACCCAGTACTTC. As protein: CASSLQQETQYF.

This rearrangement joins TRBV2 to TRBJ2-5, with D possibly being TRBD2 (7 bases). This CDR3 spans 15 amino acids. Germline CDR1 and CDR2: SNHLY and FYNNEI. The V gene lost 5 bases and the J gene lost 5 bases, with 18 bases spanning the gap. The DNA of the CDR3 is TGTGCCAGCAGTTACGGAACGGGGGGCGGGGAGACCCAGTACTTC. Translation: CASSYGTGGGETQYF.

This clone was picked up a small number of times. The chain employs TRBV27 and TRBJ1-4, with unresolved D. Germline CDR1 reads MNHEY; CDR2 reads SMNVEV (reference sequence). Trimming took off 6 bases at V and 7 bases at J, with 9 bases between the two ends. This CDR3 spans 12 amino acids. This CDR3 is CASREGGEKLFF. In DNA, the CDR3 is TGTGCCAGCAGGGAGGGCGGTGAAAAACTGTTTTTT.

The chain combines TRBV11-2 with TRBJ2-1, with D perhaps matching TRBD2 (7 bases). Germline V CDR1 and CDR2: SGHAT, FQNNGV. Trimming shortened V by 5 bases and J by 2 bases, and 13 bases separated the two germline ends. The CDR3 is 15 residues long. The CDR3 sequence is CASSGLGGPYNEQFF. The CDR3 nucleotides read TGTGCCAGCAGCGGGCTGGGGGGGCCCTACAATGAGCAGTTCTTC.

This clone is labeled medium-sized. The J gene is TRBJ2-7, the V gene TRBV14; D possibly corresponds to TRBD2 (6 bases). CDR1 and CDR2 from the germline V gene are SGHDN and FVKESK. There are 14 residues in the CDR3. The V gene lost 4 bases and the J gene lost 3 bases, with 13 bases spanning the gap. The CDR3 DNA is TGTGCCAGCAGCCTCATGGGAGGTATCTACGAGCAGTACTTC. This gives the protein CASSLMGGIYEQYF.

The chain joins TRBV7-8 to TRBJ2-1; 10 bases agree with TRBD2. The V gene end was trimmed by 3 bases and the J gene end by 7 bases; junction bases not matched to a gene: 9. Per germline, CDR1 SGHVS and CDR2 FQNEAQ. The length of the CDR3 is 16 residues. The CDR3: CASSFSSGGPGNEQFF. CDR3 in DNA: TGTGCCAGCAGCTTCTCTAGCGGGGGCCCGGGAAATGAGCAGTTCTTC.

V usage is TRBV2 and J usage is TRBJ2-3, with D uncertain. The CDR3 runs 14 residues. Germline assignment: CDR1 SNHLY and CDR2 FYNNEI. V gave up 6 bases and J gave up 0 bases, with 10 bases separating them. In DNA form, the CDR3 reads TGTGCCAGCAGAGACACTTATAGCACAGATACGCAGTATTTT. Translation: CASRDTYSTDTQYF.

This chain connects TRBV7-9 to TRBJ1-4; D is ambiguous. The CDR3 spans 12 residues. Trimming removed 6 bases from V and 8 bases from J, with 10 bases in between. Germline loops: CDR1 SEHNR, CDR2 FQNEAQ (reference sequence). The CDR3: CASSRTPEKLFF. The CDR3 region has the DNA TGTGCCAGCAGTCGGACTCCCGAAAAACTGTTTTTT.

This chain connects TRBV2 to TRBJ1-6; 7 positions match TRBD1. The germline V gene encodes CDR1 SNHLY and CDR2 FYNNEI. CDR3 length: 14 residues. Trimming cost V 4 bases and J 7 bases; bases outside gene matches: 4. CDR3 nucleotides: TGTGCCAGCAGTGTCGGACAGGCCAATTCACCCCTCCACTTT. Its translation: CASSVGQANSPLHF.

The chain couples TRBV5-1 to TRBJ1-2; 8 bases match TRBD1. The junction had 12 bases not matched to a gene; V was cut back by 3 bases and J by 8 bases. Germline CDR1 reads SGHRS; CDR2 reads YFSETQ. The CDR3 covers 15 residues. CDR3 residues: CASSWDQGALRGYTF. As DNA, the CDR3 is TGCGCCAGCAGCTGGGATCAGGGGGCGCTTAGGGGCTACACCTTC.

V is TRBV4-2 and J is TRBJ2-3; D remains ambiguous. Germline V CDR1 and CDR2: LGHNA, YNFKEQ. CDR3 length: 18 residues. V was clipped by 0 bases and J by 5 bases, with 21 bases between them. CDR3 in amino acids: CASSQEFPRNTHLDTQYF. In DNA form, the CDR3 reads TGTGCCAGCAGCCAAGAGTTCCCCCGAAACACCCATTTAGATACGCAGTATTTT.

Only one count was recorded for this clone. This rearrangement joins TRBV19 to TRBJ2-2; D is ambiguous. The CDR3 has 12 amino acids. Trimming left V 1 base short and J 8 bases short, with 5 bases between. Per germline, CDR1 LNHDA and CDR2 SQIVND (reference sequence). This CDR3 is CASSIGRGELFF. The CDR3 coding sequence is TGTGCCAGTAGTATAGGGCGGGGGGAGCTGTTTTTT.

The chain carries TRBV20-1 and TRBJ1-1; maybe TRBD1 (5 bases). CDR3 length: 11 residues. The V gene's germline CDR1 is DFQATT and CDR2 SNEGSKA (reference sequence). CDR3 loop: CRISRGSEAFF. The CDR3 nucleotides read TGCAGGATCTCTAGGGGATCCGAAGCTTTCTTT.

This clone was found once. J is TRBJ2-1 and V is TRBV10-3; 9 nucleotides agree with TRBD2. Germline trimming cut 4 bases from V and 8 bases from J; bases unmatched to any gene: 9. This CDR3 region has 15 residues. Per germline, CDR1 ENHRY and CDR2 SYGVKD. CDR3 in amino acids: CAISGKSGGLDEQFF. The CDR3 DNA sequence: TGTGCCATCAGTGGGAAAAGCGGGGGGTTGGATGAGCAGTTCTTC.

The chain combines TRBV2 with TRBJ2-3, with D perhaps TRBD2 (7 bases). Trimming removed 6 bases at V and 7 bases at J, with 26 bases between. Germline V gene sequence: CDR1 SNHLY, CDR2 FYNNEI. This CDR3 is built from 17 residues. CDR3 sequence: CASSRYRAGAPLYTQYF. CDR3 DNA: TGTGCCAGCAGCCGGTATAGGGCGGGGGCACCCTTATATACGCAGTATTTT. Looking up the rest from reference TRBV2 and TRBJ2-3 gives the full variable domain: EPEVTQTPSHQVTQMGQEVILRCVPISNHLYFYWYRQILGQKVEFLVSFYNNEISEKSEIFDDQFSVERPDGSNFTLKIRSTKLEDSAMYFCASSRYRAGAPLYTQYFGPGTRLTVL.

This clone was recorded only once. The rearrangement uses TRBV4-2 and TRBJ1-3; 12 bases fit TRBD1. Unmatched junction bases numbered 6, after V lost 5 bases and J lost 4 bases. The CDR3 is 16 amino acids. Germline V CDR1 and CDR2: LGHNA, YNFKEQ. In nucleotides, the CDR3 is TGTGCCAGCAGCATATCCGGGACAGGGGGCGGAAACACCATATATTTT. Its translation is CASSISGTGGGNTIYF.

The chain recombines TRBV18 with TRBJ1-6, with D possibly being TRBD1 (5 bases). V shed 6 bases and J shed 8 bases, with 20 bases lying between them. CDR3 length: 16 residues. From germline, CDR1 is KGHSH and CDR2 LQKENI. The CDR3 loop is CASSLFGGGPDSPLHF. CDR3 nucleotide sequence: TGTGCCAGCTCCCTTTTTGGGGGGGGTCCGGATTCACCCCTCCACTTT.